The 22 T cell receptor beta chains presented below share a single source sample, sequenced in a study of shared clonotypes between healthy human individuals (dated by TCRdb to the early 2020s). The protocol used for the library was the immunoSEQ multiplex PCR assay. TCRdb obtained this table from immuneACCESS and retained in-frame rearrangements with V and J assigned. These tables miss some clones; where compared with another copy, unresolved V genes account for less than half of the shortfall, and the remainder is unexplained. In all, the sample holds fewer than 3 million clones, and 85% to 95% of those were seen once. The top ten constitute about 0.36% of the sample. Sequences were obtained from naive CD4+ T cells from PBMCs. Read against the paper, the sample's cell subset or site label means: CD45RA+ positively selected. Receptors were obtained from a young man in good health. Some clones in this sample may be carry-over from other donors' samples.

The chain carries TRBV30 and TRBJ2-7; D gene ambiguous. Germline V gene lookup returns CDR1 GTSNPN and CDR2 SVGIG (reference sequence). The CDR3 loop spans 16 amino acids. V shed 4 bases and J shed 1 base, with 20 bases lying between them. This chain's CDR3 is CAWISGSGSPSYEQYF. The CDR3 DNA follows: TGTGCCTGGATATCTGGCTCGGGCTCCCCATCCTACGAGCAGTACTTC.

V is TRBV28 and J is TRBJ2-4; 9 nucleotides agree with TRBD1. There are 15 residues in the CDR3. Germline V gene lookup returns CDR1 MDHEN and CDR2 SYDVKM. The V segment lost 6 bases and the J segment 6 bases; nucleotides outside the gene matches: 9. The CDR3 is CASRDYGQGSNIQYF. The CDR3 DNA reads as TGTGCCAGCAGGGACTATGGACAGGGGTCAAACATTCAGTACTTC. Complete variable domain (other parts from reference TRBV28 and TRBJ2-4): DVKVTQSSRYLVKRTGEKVFLECVQDMDHENMFWYRQDPGLGLRLIYFSYDVKMKEKGDIPEGYSVSREKKERFSLILESASTNQTSMYLCASRDYGQGSNIQYFGAGTRLSVL.

The chain joins TRBV27 to TRBJ2-7; D is unresolved. The CDR3 has 14 amino acids. The germline V gene has CDR1 MNHEY and CDR2 SMNVEV (reference sequence). Trimming stripped 6 bases from V and 5 bases from J, with 17 bases between. This CDR3 reads CASRVFGWQNEQYF. DNA for the CDR3: TGTGCCAGCAGGGTATTCGGGTGGCAAAACGAGCAGTACTTC.

The V and J genes are TRBV28 and TRBJ2-7; perhaps TRBD2 as D (7 bases). Germline V gives CDR1 MDHEN, CDR2 SYDVKM. V was cut by 2 bases and J by 6 bases, with 11 bases left in between. CDR3 length equals 13 residues. This CDR3 reads CASSLQGRVEQYF. The CDR3 region has the DNA TGTGCCAGCAGTTTACAGGGGAGGGTCGAGCAGTACTTC.

The chain is built from TRBV5-1 and TRBJ1-3; 9 nucleotides align to TRBD1. Losses at the gene ends were 4 bases for V and 4 bases for J; bases not matched to a gene: 9. Germline V gene data show CDR1 as SGHRS and CDR2 as YFSETQ. The CDR3 contains 16 residues. CDR3 amino acids: CASSRGQGPPGNTIYF. As DNA, the CDR3 is TGCGCCAGCAGCCGTGGACAGGGGCCTCCGGGAAACACCATATATTTT.

This sequence joins TRBV7-3 and TRBJ2-5; the D gene could be TRBD1 or TRBD2 (5 bases each). Germline V gene sequence: CDR1 SGHTA, CDR2 FQGTGA. The length of the CDR3 is 16 residues. V lost 3 bases and J lost 1, with 15 bases in between. CDR3 loop: CASSLVGRGLQETQYF. The CDR3 DNA follows: TGTGCCAGCAGCTTGGTGGGGCGCGGGCTCCAAGAGACCCAGTACTTC.

This clone is a singleton in its sample. This chain links TRBV4-2 with TRBJ2-2, with a weak D call TRBD1 (6 bases). CDR1 is LGHNA and CDR2 is YNFKEQ in the germline V gene. CDR3 length equals 16 residues. V was cut by 1 base and J by 5 bases, with 14 bases left in between. The CDR3 protein is CASSQATGFGTGELFF. CDR3 in DNA: TGTGCCAGCAGCCAAGCTACAGGGTTCGGAACCGGGGAGCTGTTTTTT.

This chain uses TRBV7-3 with TRBJ2-1; 10 bases are shared with TRBD2. The V gene's germline CDR1 is SGHTA and CDR2 FQGTGA. The CDR3 is 15 amino acids. V lost 3 bases and J lost 6; bases outside the gene matches: 5. CDR3 residues: CASSFSLAGSNEQFF. Here the CDR3 DNA reads TGTGCCAGCAGCTTCTCACTAGCGGGGTCCAATGAGCAGTTCTTC.

The chain joins TRBV2 to TRBJ1-5; 7 nucleotides match TRBD1. The CDR3 sequence is 14 residues long. Per the germline V gene, CDR1 is SNHLY and CDR2 is FYNNEI. V dropped 5 bases and J dropped 2; count of bases not matched to a gene: 3. The CDR3 loop reads CASSTGTGNQPQHF. As DNA, the CDR3 is TGTGCCAGCAGTACCGGGACAGGCAATCAGCCCCAGCATTTT. The full variable domain, in which reference TRBV2 and TRBJ1-5 provide the parts outside the CDR3, is EPEVTQTPSHQVTQMGQEVILRCVPISNHLYFYWYRQILGQKVEFLVSFYNNEISEKSEIFDDQFSVERPDGSNFTLKIRSTKLEDSAMYFCASSTGTGNQPQHFGDGTRLSIL.

This chain joins TRBV15 and TRBJ2-5; 9 nucleotides match TRBD1. Losses at the gene ends were 5 bases for V and 4 bases for J; bases not matched to a gene: 11. CDR1 is LNHNV and CDR2 is YYDKDF in the germline V gene (reference sequence). CDR3 length equals 16 residues. The CDR3 reads CATSDRGARALETQYF. The CDR3 DNA follows: TGTGCCACCAGCGACAGGGGGGCGCGGGCGTTAGAGACCCAGTACTTC.

This clone appeared a single time. V usage is TRBV18 and J usage is TRBJ2-1; D is uncertain. The V and J ends lost 4 bases and 7 bases respectively, with 11 bases between them. The germline V gene encodes CDR1 KGHSH and CDR2 LQKENI. The CDR3 extends over 13 amino acids. In nucleotides, the CDR3 is TGTGCCAGCTCACTTAACACGGGTAATGAGCAGTTCTTC. This codes for CASSLNTGNEQFF.

The V gene is TRBV10-1, the J gene TRBJ1-3; D remains unclear. CDR1 and CDR2 from the germline V gene are WNHNN and SYGVQD (reference sequence). V dropped 5 bases and J dropped 6 bases, with 5 bases sitting between them. CDR3 size: 11 residues. The CDR3 spells CASSKENTIYF. CDR3 nucleotide sequence: TGCGCCAGCAGTAAGGAAAACACCATATATTTT.

The chain is built from TRBV4-2 and TRBJ2-2, with a weak D call TRBD2 (6 bases). The germline V and J ends were trimmed by 1 base and 0 bases, with 12 bases remaining between them. CDR1 is LGHNA, CDR2 YNFKEQ, per germline. The CDR3 covers 17 residues. The CDR3 region is CASSQGGLAANTGELFF. CDR3 coding DNA: TGTGCCAGCAGCCAAGGGGGACTGGCGGCGAACACCGGGGAGCTGTTTTTT.

The chain joins TRBV11-2 to TRBJ2-7; D is undetermined. This CDR3 is 15 amino acids long. Trimming pared 0 bases from V and 6 bases from J, leaving 15 bases between. Germline CDR1 SGHAT, CDR2 FQNNGV. CDR3 DNA sequence: TGTGCCAGCAGCTTAGAAGGTGGGTCCCTCCCCGAGCAGTACTTC. Protein sequence: CASSLEGGSLPEQYF.

Concerning this clone itself: The identical CDR3 is also encoded by other nucleotide sequences in the sample. This sequence joins TRBV6-1 and TRBJ1-5; D gene ambiguous. CDR1 and CDR2 from the germline V gene are MNHNS and SASEGT. The V end lost 1 base, the J end lost 0 bases, and 4 bases lay between the germline ends. The length of the CDR3 is 14 residues. The chain's CDR3 is CASSEEYSNQPQHF. In DNA, the CDR3 is TGTGCCAGCAGTGAAGAGTATAGCAATCAGCCCCAGCATTTT.

The gene calls are TRBV21-1 and TRBJ1-5; the DNA was not compared with TRBD1, the D call given in the table. TRBV21-1 is tagged as a pseudogene. This CDR3 is 15 amino acids long. The CDR3 DNA is TGTGCCAGCAGCAAAGCGGGGCCCAGCAAGCAGCCCCAGCATTTT. It encodes CASSKAGPSKQPQHF.

V and J are TRBV5-5 and TRBJ2-1; D possibly corresponds to TRBD2 (6 bases). CDR3 length: 18 amino acids. CDR1 is SGHKS and CDR2 is YYEKEE in the germline V gene (reference sequence). V lost 6 bases, J lost 2 bases, and 24 bases lay in between. In DNA, the CDR3 is TGTGCCAGCACCACTTTTCAAGGTGTGGCGGGGACCTACAATGAGCAGTTCTTC. Translating gives CASTTFQGVAGTYNEQFF.

The chain has TRBV4-3 and TRBJ2-7, with a tentative D call TRBD2 (5 bases). The CDR3 is 14 residues long. Germline V gene lookup returns CDR1 LGHNA and CDR2 YSLEER. The germline V and J ends were trimmed by 3 bases and 0 bases, with 9 bases remaining between them. The chain's CDR3 is CASSQATSSYEQYF. The CDR3 region has the DNA TGCGCCAGCAGCCAGGCCACTAGCTCCTACGAGCAGTACTTC.

This clone was seen once. Other DNA sequences in this specimen translate into the identical CDR3. This chain connects TRBV28 to TRBJ2-7, with a tentative D call TRBD2 (6 bases). V lost 8 bases, J lost 0 bases, and 11 bases lay in between. Germline V gives CDR1 MDHEN, CDR2 SYDVKM. CDR3 length equals 13 residues. The CDR3 here is CASRLGSSYEQYF. In DNA form, the CDR3 reads TGTGCCAGCCGGCTCGGGAGCTCCTACGAGCAGTACTTC.

The J gene is TRBJ1-1, the V gene TRBV5-1, with D unclear. The germline V gene encodes CDR1 SGHRS and CDR2 YFSETQ. The CDR3 consists of 16 residues. The V end was cut by 2 bases, the J end by 1 base, with 15 bases between. CDR3 region: CASSFPLGFPNTEAFF. The CDR3 nucleotides are TGCGCCAGCAGCTTTCCTCTAGGGTTTCCGAACACTGAAGCTTTCTTT.

The rearrangement uses TRBV7-3 and TRBJ2-2, with D maybe TRBD1 (7 bases). The CDR3 loop spans 17 amino acids. Germline CDR1 and CDR2: SGHTA and FQGTGA. Trimming took off 0 bases at V and 6 bases at J, with 17 bases between the two ends. CDR3 amino acids: CASSLTRDRTRSGELFF. The CDR3 region has the DNA TGTGCCAGCAGCTTAACGCGGGACAGAACCCGTTCCGGGGAGCTGTTTTTT.

V usage is TRBV29-1 and J usage is TRBJ2-1, with D tentatively TRBD2 (6 bases). Trimming took 7 bases from V and 0 from J, leaving 13 bases between them. Germline CDR1 is SQVTM and CDR2 is ANQGSEA. CDR3 length: 14 residues. The CDR3 nucleotides read TGCAGCGCCCGTCGGGGGAGCTCCTACAATGAGCAGTTCTTC. This encodes CSARRGSSYNEQFF.